A selection of T cell receptor beta chains follows, all from one sample in a study of OX40 agonist ivuxolimab in advanced cancers. Profiling relied on immunoSEQ multiplex PCR, and the TCRdb table lists in-frame clones only, not all of them. The sample includes just under 100,000 clones, approximately 94% of them seen just once. Source: CD4+ or CD8+ T cells sorted from blood, taken in a trial of the OX40 agonist ivuxolimab. Source of these receptors: an adult with an advanced solid tumor such as melanoma, head and neck, liver or kidney cancer. Each CDR3 is given with its conserved first and last residue. A D gene is named only where the DNA matches it firmly. Rows may omit the clone size; those that give it use once, few, many or a size class.

len: 14
v_gene: TRBV9
d_gene: TRBD1
j_gene: TRBJ2-3
abundance: once
CDR3nt: TGTGCCAGCAATCCGGGACAGAGGGCAGATACGCAGTATTTT
CDR3aa: CASNPGQRADTQYF

len: 14
v_gene: TRBV7-2
d_gene: TRBD1
j_gene: TRBJ1-2
abundance: .
CDR3nt: TGTGCCAGCAGCCACAGGGGAGGTACCTATGGCTACACCTTC
CDR3aa: CASSHRGGTYGYTF

len: 14
v_gene: TRBV11-2
d_gene: .
j_gene: TRBJ1-1
abundance: .
CDR3nt: TGTGCCAGCAGCTTAGCAGGCGAGGGCGCTGAAGCTTTCTTT
CDR3aa: CASSLAGEGAEAFF

len: 17
v_gene: TRBV27
d_gene: TRBD1
j_gene: TRBJ2-6
abundance: once
CDR3nt: TGTGCCACCACGGGGGACAGGGGAAGGCCTGGGGCCAACGTCCTGACTTTC
CDR3aa: CATTGDRGRPGANVLTF

len: 21
v_gene: TRBV9
d_gene: .
j_gene: TRBJ1-4
abundance: .
CDR3nt: TGTGCCAGCAGCGTATTACCTCAATCGGCGGGGGTCCTAACCCACCATGAAAAACTGTTTTTT
CDR3aa: CASSVLPQSAGVLTHHEKLFF

len: 14
v_gene: TRBV30
d_gene: .
j_gene: TRBJ1-2
abundance: .
CDR3nt: TGTGCCTGGAGCCGGTCAGGACAGTGGAATGGCTACACCTTC
CDR3aa: CAWSRSGQWNGYTF

len: 13
v_gene: TRBV7-9
d_gene: TRBD1
j_gene: TRBJ1-2
abundance: .
CDR3nt: TGTGCCAGCAGCAGCCGACAGGGCTATGGCTACACCTTC
CDR3aa: CASSSRQGYGYTF

len: 13
v_gene: TRBV27
d_gene: TRBD1
j_gene: TRBJ1-1
abundance: .
CDR3nt: TGTGCCAGCAGTTTACGGACAGGGGGCATAGCTTTCTTT
CDR3aa: CASSLRTGGIAFF

len: 17
v_gene: TRBV6-1
d_gene: TRBD2
j_gene: TRBJ2-5
abundance: once
CDR3nt: TGTGCCAGCAGTGAATTTAGCGGGACAAGTCGGGTAGAGACCCAGTACTTC
CDR3aa: CASSEFSGTSRVETQYF

len: 16
v_gene: TRBV19
d_gene: .
j_gene: TRBJ2-7
abundance: .
CDR3nt: TGTGCCAGTAGTATAGAGAGGGTCCCAAAGGTCCACGAGCAGTACTTC
CDR3aa: CASSIERVPKVHEQYF

len: 15
v_gene: TRBV4-3
d_gene: TRBD1
j_gene: TRBJ1-6
abundance: once
CDR3nt: TGCGCCAGCAGCCAAGGGGGACAGAGTAATTCACCCCTCCACTTT
CDR3aa: CASSQGGQSNSPLHF

len: 15
v_gene: TRBV15
d_gene: .
j_gene: TRBJ1-1
abundance: .
CDR3nt: TGTGCCACCAGCAGAGCCGGCAGGGCGGGGGGTGAAGCTTTCTTT
CDR3aa: CATSRAGRAGGEAFF

len: 15
v_gene: TRBV7-7
d_gene: .
j_gene: TRBJ2-5
abundance: .
CDR3nt: TGTGCTAGCAGCTTAGGGGGGACAGTACAAGAGACCCAGTACTTC
CDR3aa: CASSLGGTVQETQYF

len: 14
v_gene: TRBV9
d_gene: .
j_gene: TRBJ1-5
abundance: .
CDR3nt: TGTGCCAGCAGCGTAGATGGCCGAAATCAGCCCCAGCATTTT
CDR3aa: CASSVDGRNQPQHF

len: 15
v_gene: TRBV6-5
d_gene: .
j_gene: TRBJ2-5
abundance: .
CDR3nt: TGTGCCAGCAAGTGGAATCAGGGGCCACAAGAGACCCAGTACTTC
CDR3aa: CASKWNQGPQETQYF

len: 14
v_gene: TRBV5-4
d_gene: TRBD2
j_gene: TRBJ2-7
abundance: .
CDR3nt: TGTGCCAGCAGCCTGGGCGGGAGTCGCTACGAGCAGTACTTC
CDR3aa: CASSLGGSRYEQYF

len: 15
v_gene: TRBV7-9
d_gene: .
j_gene: TRBJ1-1
abundance: .
CDR3nt: TGTGCCAGCAGCTTATTGGGACACGCGAACACTGAAGCTTTCTTT
CDR3aa: CASSLLGHANTEAFF

len: 14
v_gene: TRBV11-2
d_gene: .
j_gene: TRBJ1-2
abundance: once
CDR3nt: TGTGCCAGCAGCTCCTGGACGGGGAACTATGGCTACACCTTC
CDR3aa: CASSSWTGNYGYTF

len: 14
v_gene: TRBV10-3
d_gene: TRBD1
j_gene: TRBJ2-7
abundance: .
CDR3nt: TGTGCCATCAGTCCCGGGACAGGGGAAATCGAGCAGTACTTC
CDR3aa: CAISPGTGEIEQYF

len: 12
v_gene: TRBV5-4
d_gene: .
j_gene: TRBJ1-1
abundance: .
CDR3nt: TGTGCCAGCAGCTTCGACGCATCTGAAGCTTTCTTT
CDR3aa: CASSFDASEAFF

len: 15
v_gene: TRBV7-9
d_gene: TRBD1
j_gene: TRBJ1-3
abundance: .
CDR3nt: TGTGCCAGCAGCCTGGGACAGGGGGCGCGGAACACCATATATTTT
CDR3aa: CASSLGQGARNTIYF

len: 15
v_gene: TRBV7-6
d_gene: TRBD1
j_gene: TRBJ1-6
abundance: .
CDR3nt: TGTGCCAGCAGCGGGACCGGGACAGGAAATTCACCCCTCCACTTT
CDR3aa: CASSGTGTGNSPLHF

len: 13
v_gene: TRBV29-1
d_gene: TRBD2
j_gene: TRBJ2-2
abundance: .
CDR3nt: TGCAGCGGGGGAAGCGGGAGATCCGGGGAGCTGTTTTTT
CDR3aa: CSGGSGRSGELFF

len: 14
v_gene: TRBV11-1
d_gene: .
j_gene: TRBJ1-1
abundance: .
CDR3nt: TGTGCCAGCAGCGTAAGGCTGATGGACACTGAAGCTTTCTTT
CDR3aa: CASSVRLMDTEAFF

len: 19
v_gene: TRBV7-8
d_gene: .
j_gene: TRBJ2-6
abundance: .
CDR3nt: TGTGCCAGCAGTTATCGCGGCGACGGGACAACGCCTGGGGCCAACGTCCTGACTTTC
CDR3aa: CASSYRGDGTTPGANVLTF

len: 14
v_gene: TRBV10-3
d_gene: TRBD1
j_gene: TRBJ1-5
abundance: once
CDR3nt: TGTGCCATCAGGGGACAGGGAACCGATCAGCCCCAGCATTTT
CDR3aa: CAIRGQGTDQPQHF

len: 13
v_gene: TRBV30
d_gene: .
j_gene: TRBJ1-5
abundance: .
CDR3nt: TGTGCCTGGACCATTGGGGGTAATCAGCCCCAGCATTTT
CDR3aa: CAWTIGGNQPQHF

len: 13
v_gene: TRBV7-9
d_gene: .
j_gene: TRBJ1-1
abundance: .
CDR3nt: TGTGCCAGCAGCCCCAGGCAGGACACTGAAGCTTTCTTT
CDR3aa: CASSPRQDTEAFF

len: 15
v_gene: TRBV4-3
d_gene: .
j_gene: TRBJ2-1
abundance: once
CDR3nt: TGCGCCAGCAGCATCAGGGGCGCCGGGGCCAATGAGCAGTTCTTC
CDR3aa: CASSIRGAGANEQFF

len: 15
v_gene: TRBV2
d_gene: .
j_gene: TRBJ1-5
abundance: .
CDR3nt: TGTGCCAGCACAGGGGTGGGGGCCCCGGATCAGCCCCAGCATTTT
CDR3aa: CASTGVGAPDQPQHF

len: 15
v_gene: TRBV18
d_gene: TRBD2
j_gene: TRBJ2-3
abundance: .
CDR3nt: TGTGCCAGCTCCGGACTAGCGGGAGCCACAGATACGCAGTATTTT
CDR3aa: CASSGLAGATDTQYF

len: 15
v_gene: TRBV28
d_gene: TRBD1
j_gene: TRBJ2-7
abundance: .
CDR3nt: TGTGCCAGCAGCCCACTCCGGGACAGGACCTACGAGCAGTACTTC
CDR3aa: CASSPLRDRTYEQYF

len: 14
v_gene: TRBV19
d_gene: .
j_gene: TRBJ2-5
abundance: .
CDR3nt: TGTGCCAGTAGTGTACAGGCGGGAAGGGAGACCCAGTACTTC
CDR3aa: CASSVQAGRETQYF

len: 15
v_gene: TRBV7-2
d_gene: TRBD2
j_gene: TRBJ2-7
abundance: .
CDR3nt: TGTGCCAGCAGCTTAAGGCTAGCGGGAGATCTAGAGCAGTACTTC
CDR3aa: CASSLRLAGDLEQYF

len: 12
v_gene: TRBV10-3
d_gene: TRBD1
j_gene: TRBJ2-5
abundance: .
CDR3nt: TGTGCCACCAAGGGACAGGGTCAGACCCAGTACTTC
CDR3aa: CATKGQGQTQYF

len: 13
v_gene: TRBV14
d_gene: .
j_gene: TRBJ1-2
abundance: once
CDR3nt: TGTGCCAGCAGCCAAGACAGACCCAACAGCTACACCTTC
CDR3aa: CASSQDRPNSYTF

len: 11
v_gene: TRBV20-1
d_gene: .
j_gene: TRBJ2-7
abundance: .
CDR3nt: TGCAGTGAGAGGAGAGGGTACGAGCAGTACTTC
CDR3aa: CSERRGYEQYF

len: 15
v_gene: TRBV9
d_gene: .
j_gene: TRBJ1-1
abundance: .
CDR3nt: TGTGCCAGCAGCGCCGGAGGGGCCTGGGGCACTGAAGCTTTCTTT
CDR3aa: CASSAGGAWGTEAFF

len: 15
v_gene: TRBV7-9
d_gene: TRBD2
j_gene: TRBJ2-1
abundance: .
CDR3nt: TGTGCCAGCAGCTCGACTAGCGGGGCTTACAATGAGCAGTTCTTC
CDR3aa: CASSSTSGAYNEQFF

len: 16
v_gene: TRBV4-2
d_gene: TRBD1
j_gene: TRBJ2-7
abundance: .
CDR3nt: TGTGCCAGCAGCCAAGGCCCCGGACAGGGGGAATACGAGCAGTACTTC
CDR3aa: CASSQGPGQGEYEQYF

len: 14
v_gene: TRBV4-3
d_gene: TRBD2
j_gene: TRBJ2-1
abundance: .
CDR3nt: TGCGCCAGCAGCCAACTAGCGGGAATCTATGAGCAGTTCTTC
CDR3aa: CASSQLAGIYEQFF

len: 13
v_gene: TRBV6-1
d_gene: .
j_gene: TRBJ1-5
abundance: .
CDR3nt: TGTGCCAGCAGGCCTGAGCTCAATCAGCCCCAGCATTTT
CDR3aa: CASRPELNQPQHF

len: 17
v_gene: TRBV10-3
d_gene: .
j_gene: TRBJ2-3
abundance: .
CDR3nt: TGTGCCATCAGTGGGGGGACCGGGACTTCGAGCACAGATACGCAGTATTTT
CDR3aa: CAISGGTGTSSTDTQYF

len: 16
v_gene: TRBV5-4
d_gene: TRBD1
j_gene: TRBJ2-2
abundance: .
CDR3nt: TGTGCCAGCAGCCCATGGACAGGGGAGAACACCGGGGAGCTGTTTTTT
CDR3aa: CASSPWTGENTGELFF

len: 15
v_gene: TRBV7-2
d_gene: .
j_gene: TRBJ1-2
abundance: .
CDR3nt: TGTGCCAGCAGCACCTATCGGGTGGACATTTCTGGCTACACCTTC
CDR3aa: CASSTYRVDISGYTF

len: 15
v_gene: TRBV9
d_gene: TRBD2
j_gene: TRBJ2-1
abundance: .
CDR3nt: TGTGCCAGCAGCCCCGGGGGGGGGTCCTACAATGAGCAGTTCTTC
CDR3aa: CASSPGGGSYNEQFF

len: 14
v_gene: TRBV6-5
d_gene: TRBD1
j_gene: TRBJ2-5
abundance: once
CDR3nt: TGTGCCAGCAGTTATCAGGGGACAGGGGAGACCCAGTACTTC
CDR3aa: CASSYQGTGETQYF

len: 19
v_gene: TRBV7-2
d_gene: TRBD2
j_gene: TRBJ2-2
abundance: .
CDR3nt: TGTGCCAGCAGCTCCCGGACTAGCGGAAATTACCTAACCACCGGGGAGCTGTTTTTT
CDR3aa: CASSSRTSGNYLTTGELFF

len: 13
v_gene: TRBV2
d_gene: TRBD1
j_gene: TRBJ2-5
abundance: .
CDR3nt: TGTGCCAGCAGTGAGACAGGGTTGGAGACCCAGTACTTC
CDR3aa: CASSETGLETQYF

len: 19
v_gene: TRBV4-3
d_gene: .
j_gene: TRBJ1-6
abundance: .
CDR3nt: TGCGCCAGCAGCCAAGGGGTTGGGCAGAAGCAGGGTCCTATCCACACCCTCCACTTT
CDR3aa: CASSQGVGQKQGPIHTLHF

len: 15
v_gene: TRBV6-4
d_gene: TRBD1
j_gene: TRBJ1-2
abundance: .
CDR3nt: TGTGCCAGCAGTGACTCCACAGGGGGAGAGCGTGGCTACACCTTC
CDR3aa: CASSDSTGGERGYTF

len: 17
v_gene: TRBV11-3
d_gene: .
j_gene: TRBJ2-2
abundance: once
CDR3nt: TGTGCCAGCAGCTTCACTGGGACGGGGATTAACACCGGGGAGCTGTTTTTT
CDR3aa: CASSFTGTGINTGELFF

len: 15
v_gene: TRBV5-4
d_gene: .
j_gene: TRBJ1-6
abundance: .
CDR3nt: TGTGCCAGCAGCTTTGGGCAGCCTGGTCCCTCACCCCTCCACTTT
CDR3aa: CASSFGQPGPSPLHF

len: 14
v_gene: TRBV6-5
d_gene: .
j_gene: TRBJ1-5
abundance: .
CDR3nt: TGTGCCAGCAGTCAGGGTATTCGCAATCAGCCCCAGCATTTT
CDR3aa: CASSQGIRNQPQHF

len: 14
v_gene: TRBV27
d_gene: .
j_gene: TRBJ1-5
abundance: .
CDR3nt: TGTGCCAGCAGTTTAACCCCGGGTAATCAGCCCCAGCATTTT
CDR3aa: CASSLTPGNQPQHF